Below are 24 T cell receptor beta chains sequenced from a single sample in a study of blood T cell repertoires in COVID-19 (dated by TCRdb to 2019 to 2021). Libraries were prepared through the immunoSEQ multiplex PCR assay. In TCRdb, the immuneACCESS table is reduced to in-frame sequences with V and J assigned. These tables do not hold every clone; where another copy was compared, an unresolved V gene accounts for under half, and the others remain unexplained. For this sample there are roughly 100,000 clones; 88% appear just once. Around 10% of the sample goes to the ten largest clones. What was sequenced was peripheral blood. These receptors were taken from a man older than 75 with acute or convalescent COVID-19.

The chain employs TRBV5-8 and TRBJ2-7; weak D call: TRBD1 (6 bases). Germline values: CDR1 SGHTS, CDR2 YDEGEE. The CDR3 contains 14 residues. V was pared by 0 bases and J by 4 bases, with 11 bases between. The CDR3 region has the DNA TGTGCCAGCAGCTTGGGGACAGCGTTGTACGAGCAGTACTTC. Translated: CASSLGTALYEQYF. Complete variable domain (other parts from reference TRBV5-8 and TRBJ2-7): EAGVTQSPTHLIKTRGQQATLRCSPISGHTSVYWYQQALGLGLQFLLWYDEGEERNRGNFPPRFSGRQFPNYSSELNVNALELEDSALYLCASSLGTALYEQYFGPGTRLTVT.

This chain links TRBV5-6 with TRBJ2-3; possibly TRBD2 for D (6 bases). The CDR3 length is 15 residues. Per the germline V gene, CDR1 is SGHDT and CDR2 is YYEEEE. V was shortened by 0 bases and J by 2 bases, with 10 bases between the two germline ends. The CDR3 reads CASSLAERATDTQYF. CDR3 DNA sequence: TGTGCCAGCAGCTTGGCCGAGCGGGCCACAGATACGCAGTATTTT. The variable domain in full, completed from reference TRBV5-6 and TRBJ2-3, reads DAGVTQSPTHLIKTRGQQVTLRCSPKSGHDTVSWYQQALGQGPQFIFQYYEEEERQRGNFPDRFSGHQFPNYSSELNVNALLLGDSALYLCASSLAERATDTQYFGPGTRLTVL.

The J gene is TRBJ1-1, the V gene TRBV18, with 7 bases aligning to TRBD1. V was clipped by 3 bases and J by 0 bases; unmatched bases: 16. CDR1 is KGHSH, CDR2 LQKENI, per germline. CDR3 length: 19 residues. The CDR3 spells CASSPRFGAGGTMNTEAFF. Here the CDR3 DNA reads TGTGCCAGCTCACCTCGATTTGGGGCAGGGGGAACAATGAACACTGAAGCTTTCTTT.

The rearrangement joins TRBV2 to TRBJ1-5; D is unresolved. The CDR3 runs 13 residues. Between the trimmed V and J ends, which lost 4 bases and 7 bases, there was a span of 11 bases. Germline assignment: CDR1 SNHLY and CDR2 FYNNEI. CDR3 coding DNA: TGTGCCAGCAGTGCGGAGGGTGGGCAGCCCCAGCATTTT. Its translation: CASSAEGGQPQHF.

This sequence joins TRBV9 and TRBJ2-3, with 10 bases that match TRBD2. V dropped 1 base and J dropped 0; count of bases not matched to a gene: 5. Germline CDR1 reads SGDLS; CDR2 reads YYNGEE. There are 17 residues in the CDR3. In nucleotides, the CDR3 is TGTGCCAGCAGCGTAATCGGTAGCGGGAGGAGCACAGATACGCAGTATTTT. Protein sequence: CASSVIGSGRSTDTQYF.

The chain carries TRBV4-1 and TRBJ2-1; 8 bases match TRBD1. J lost 5 bases, V lost 1 base, and 1 base had no gene match. CDR3 length: 14 amino acids. Per germline, CDR1 MGHRA and CDR2 YSYEKL. Here the CDR3 reads CASSQADRDNEQFF. For the CDR3, the DNA is TGCGCCAGCAGCCAAGCGGACAGGGACAATGAGCAGTTCTTC.

V gene TRBV7-2 combines with J gene TRBJ1-5, with D hard to call. Germline V gene lookup returns CDR1 SGHTA and CDR2 FQGNSA. The V end lost 3 bases, the J end lost 1 base, and 4 bases lay between the germline ends. The CDR3 runs 13 residues. The CDR3 sequence: CASSLRSNQPQHF. The CDR3 bases are TGTGCCAGCAGCTTGCGGAGCAATCAGCCCCAGCATTTT. Full variable domain (missing parts from reference TRBV7-2 and TRBJ1-5): GAGVSQSPSNKVTEKGKDVELRCDPISGHTALYWYRQSLGQGLEFLIYFQGNSAPDKSGLPSDRFSAERTGGSVSTLTIQRTQQEDSAVYLCASSLRSNQPQHFGDGTRLSIL.

This chain joins TRBV10-3 and TRBJ2-1, with 10 bases lining up with TRBD2. Trimming removed 6 bases from V and 2 bases from J; junction bases left unmatched: 1. CDR1 and CDR2 from the germline V gene are ENHRY and SYGVKD. The CDR3 is 14 residues long. The CDR3 DNA reads as TGTGCCATCAGAGCGGGGGGGCCCTACAATGAGCAGTTCTTC. Translating it yields CAIRAGGPYNEQFF.

The chain links TRBV24-1 to TRBJ1-2, with TRBD1 matching 12 bases. Germline assignment: CDR1 KGHDR and CDR2 SFDVKD. The CDR3 runs to 18 residues. The J segment lost 3 bases and the V segment lost 3 bases, leaving 10 bases of the junction unmatched. The CDR3 loop is CATSDPSGTGGADYGYTF. The CDR3 DNA reads as TGTGCCACCAGTGATCCCAGCGGGACAGGGGGCGCGGACTATGGCTACACCTTC.

The chain links TRBV9 to TRBJ2-7, with a weak D call TRBD1 (6 bases). This CDR3 spans 14 amino acids. The germline CDR1 and CDR2 sequences are SGDLS and YYNGEE. V lost 4 bases to trimming and J lost 3 bases, with 14 bases between them. This chain's CDR3 is CASSPSAGVYEQYF. The CDR3 DNA reads as TGTGCCAGCAGCCCGTCGGCAGGGGTCTACGAGCAGTACTTC.

The chain has TRBV2 and TRBJ2-3; the D is unclear. CDR1 and CDR2 (germline): SNHLY, FYNNEI. Trimming took off 6 bases at V and 4 bases at J, with 11 bases between the two ends. The CDR3 contains 13 residues. Here the CDR3 DNA reads TGTGCCAGCAGATCAACCCGGTCAGATACGCAGTATTTT. It encodes CASRSTRSDTQYF.

The chain uses TRBV4-1 and TRBJ1-1; D is possibly TRBD1 (5 bases). With 2 bases removed from V and 5 bases from J, the gap between germline ends came to 15 bases. The CDR3 runs to 15 residues. Per germline, CDR1 MGHRA and CDR2 YSYEKL. CDR3 loop: CASSQTPGIWTEAFF. The CDR3 DNA reads TGCGCCAGCAGCCAAACCCCAGGGATATGGACTGAAGCTTTCTTT.

This clone was detected a few times. V and J are TRBV30 and TRBJ1-4; the match to TRBD1 covers 9 bases. CDR1 is GTSNPN, CDR2 SVGIG, per germline (reference sequence). There are 15 residues in the CDR3. V lost 3 bases and J lost 5; bases outside the gene matches: 7. Here the CDR3 reads CAWRGTGKGNEKLFF. For the CDR3, the DNA is TGTGCCTGGAGGGGGACAGGGAAGGGCAATGAAAAACTGTTTTTT.

The chain employs TRBV18 and TRBJ1-2; perhaps TRBD1 as D (6 bases). The germline V gene encodes CDR1 KGHSH and CDR2 LQKENI. There are 15 residues in the CDR3. V was clipped by 0 bases and J by 0 bases, with 8 bases between them. CDR3 residues: CASSPPQGANYGYTF. The DNA for the CDR3 is TGTGCCAGCTCACCACCACAGGGAGCTAACTATGGCTACACCTTC.

In DNA form, the CDR3 reads TGTGCCAGCAGCTTTTCCGGACAGGGCACAGATACGCAGTATTTT. It yields the protein CASSFSGQGTDTQYF. The chain joins TRBV5-5 to TRBJ2-3; TRBD1 matches at 7 bases. Germline V gene data show CDR1 as SGHKS and CDR2 as YYEKEE (reference sequence). The CDR3 is 15 residues long. V dropped 2 bases and J dropped 1; count of bases not matched to a gene: 4.

The genes are TRBV6-5 and TRBJ2-1, with TRBD2 matching 10 bases. With 6 bases clipped from V and 5 bases from J, the junction kept 4 bases outside the gene matches. Germline-derived CDR1 and CDR2 are MNHEY and SVGAGI. The CDR3 loop spans 14 amino acids. The CDR3 region is CASSPGLADNEQFF. The CDR3 coding sequence is TGTGCCAGCAGCCCCGGACTAGCGGACAATGAGCAGTTCTTC.

The rearrangement joins TRBV4-1 to TRBJ2-7; possibly TRBD1 for D (5 bases). V was cut by 0 bases and J by 8 bases, with 11 bases left in between. This CDR3 comprises 13 residues. From germline, CDR1 is MGHRA and CDR2 YSYEKL. CDR3 in DNA: TGCGCCAGCAGCCAAGATACCAGGGCGCAGCAGTACTTC. This gives the protein CASSQDTRAQQYF.

The rearrangement joins TRBV19 to TRBJ1-4, with 7 bases aligning to TRBD1. The CDR3 contains 14 residues. The J segment lost 4 bases and the V segment lost 6 bases, leaving 5 bases of the junction unmatched. Germline CDR1 LNHDA, CDR2 SQIVND (reference sequence). The CDR3 protein is CASSVGTVNEKLFF. CDR3 in DNA: TGTGCCAGTAGCGTCGGGACAGTTAATGAAAAACTGTTTTTT.

The rearrangement uses TRBV29-1 and TRBJ2-2; D is unresolved. From germline, CDR1 is SQVTM and CDR2 ANQGSEA. Trimming removed 7 bases at V and 1 base at J, with 10 bases between. CDR3 length: 13 residues. The CDR3 loop is CSAGTMNTGELFF. CDR3 in DNA: TGCAGCGCTGGCACTATGAACACCGGGGAGCTGTTTTTT.

This clone was counted a single time. This chain uses TRBV10-3 with TRBJ1-1, with a possible D match to TRBD1 (5 bases). This CDR3 contains 14 residues. Germline V gives CDR1 ENHRY, CDR2 SYGVKD. V shed 6 bases and J shed 0 bases, with 11 bases lying between them. Here the CDR3 DNA reads TGTGCCATCAGGAAGGAAGGGGTGAACACTGAAGCTTTCTTT. As protein: CAIRKEGVNTEAFF.

The chain combines TRBV7-3 with TRBJ2-2; D unresolved. The CDR3 totals 14 residues. Looked up from germline, CDR1 is SGHTA and CDR2 is FQGTGA. V lost 3 bases to trimming and J lost 0 bases, with 5 bases between them. CDR3 coding DNA: TGTGCCAGCAGCTTTTCGGCGAACACCGGGGAGCTGTTTTTT. This sequence encodes CASSFSANTGELFF.

The rearrangement links TRBV9 to TRBJ2-1, with a weak D call TRBD1 (6 bases). V was cut by 4 bases and J by 0 bases, with 14 bases left in between. The CDR3 extends over 16 amino acids. CDR1 is SGDLS and CDR2 is YYNGEE in the germline V gene. CDR3 loop: CASSPGVGYSYNEQFF. The CDR3, as DNA: TGTGCCAGCAGCCCAGGGGTCGGGTACTCCTACAATGAGCAGTTCTTC.

This clone was detected only a few times. This chain links TRBV7-2 with TRBJ2-2; D unclear. The ends were cut back, 3 bases at V and 4 bases at J, with 15 bases in the middle. The CDR3 is 16 residues long. CDR1 and CDR2 (germline): SGHTA, FQGNSA. The CDR3: CASSFLSAGRTGELFF. The CDR3 DNA sequence: TGTGCCAGCAGCTTTTTGTCGGCAGGTCGCACCGGGGAGCTGTTTTTT.

The gene calls are TRBV5-1 and TRBJ1-2; TRBD1 matches 7 bases. This CDR3 has 13 amino acids. Trimming took 5 bases from V and 2 from J; bases not matched to a gene: 3. Germline V gene data show CDR1 as SGHRS and CDR2 as YFSETQ. CDR3 DNA: TGCGCCAGCAGGATGGACAGGAACTATGGCTACACCTTC. This gives the protein CASRMDRNYGYTF. The full variable domain, with the rest looked up from reference TRBV5-1 and TRBJ1-2, is KAGVTQTPRYLIKTRGQQVTLSCSPISGHRSVSWYQQTPGQGLQFLFEYFSETQRNKGNFPGRFSGRQFSNSRSEMNVSTLELGDSALYLCASRMDRNYGYTFGSGTRLTVV.